The 8 T cell receptor beta chains in this list originate from one sample, sequenced in a study of blood T cell repertoires in COVID-19. Libraries were prepared by immunoSEQ multiplex PCR; TCRdb keeps only in-frame clonotypes and omits some of them. This table has about 180,000 clones, 86% appearing once. What was sequenced was peripheral blood. The receptors come from a woman aged 25 to 39 with active or convalescent COVID-19.

The chain has TRBV7-9 and TRBJ1-4; 7 bases align to TRBD1. The germline V gene has CDR1 SEHNR and CDR2 FQNEAQ (reference sequence). This CDR3 has 14 residues. J was trimmed by 2 bases and V by 6 bases; bases with no gene match: 3. CDR3 sequence: CASRKQGTNEKLFF. In DNA, the CDR3 is TGTGCCAGCAGAAAACAGGGGACTAATGAAAAACTGTTTTTT.

The V and J genes are TRBV28 and TRBJ1-5, with D hard to call. CDR3 length equals 19 residues. The germline gives CDR1 MDHEN, CDR2 SYDVKM. With 4 bases removed from V and 1 base from J, the gap between germline ends came to 23 bases. The CDR3 loop reads CASSSRVSGRWRSNQPQHF. The CDR3 DNA follows: TGTGCCAGCAGTTCCAGAGTAAGCGGTCGATGGAGGAGCAATCAGCCCCAGCATTTT.

The rearrangement joins TRBV2 to TRBJ1-5, with D possibly being TRBD1 (6 bases). The CDR3 covers 15 residues. Trimming pared 5 bases from V and 7 bases from J, leaving 18 bases between. Germline-derived CDR1 and CDR2 are SNHLY and FYNNEI. Here the CDR3 DNA reads TGTGCCAGCAGTCCCAATGGGACACCGGGGCAGCCCCAGCATTTT. Amino acids: CASSPNGTPGQPQHF.

In this sample, this clone turned up once. The CDR3 nucleotides read TGTGCCAGCAGCTTTTCGGGGAACGAAAAACTGTTTTTT. Encoded protein: CASSFSGNEKLFF. V gene TRBV5-5 combines with J gene TRBJ1-4; unclear D gene. In germline, CDR1 is SGHKS, CDR2 YYEKEE (reference sequence). The CDR3 has 13 amino acids. Between the trimmed V and J ends, which lost 2 bases and 8 bases, there was a span of 10 bases.

The chain carries TRBV20-1 and TRBJ2-7; D remains unclear. The CDR3 has 11 amino acids. V was pared by 1 base and J by 9 bases, with 10 bases between. Germline values: CDR1 DFQATT, CDR2 SNEGSKA (reference sequence). Written as DNA, the CDR3 is TGCAGTGCTAGAGCACTTGCCGGGCAGTACTTC. As protein: CSARALAGQYF.

The genes are TRBV11-2 and TRBJ2-1; 10 nucleotides line up with TRBD2. The germline gives CDR1 SGHAT, CDR2 FQNNGV. Trimming took 7 bases from V and 11 from J; bases not matched to a gene: 11. The CDR3 runs to 14 residues. The CDR3 loop reads CASKTSGPLQQQFF. The DNA of the CDR3 is TGTGCCAGCAAGACTAGCGGGCCCCTTCAGCAGCAGTTCTTC.

This chain links TRBV2 with TRBJ2-1; possibly TRBD1 for D (6 bases). Germline CDR1 reads SNHLY; CDR2 reads FYNNEI. The length of the CDR3 is 18 residues. Trimming left V 5 bases short and J 7 bases short, with 27 bases between. This CDR3 reads CASSSDRARGGSGNEQFF. CDR3 DNA sequence: TGTGCCAGCAGTTCAGATCGGGCTCGAGGGGGATCTGGTAATGAGCAGTTCTTC.

The chain couples TRBV4-2 to TRBJ1-2, with TRBD1 matching 10 bases. The CDR3 has 16 residues. CDR1 is LGHNA and CDR2 is YNFKEQ in the germline V gene. Unmatched junction bases numbered 8, after V lost 0 bases and J lost 7 bases. The CDR3 here is CASSQERQGAAIGYTF. CDR3 nucleotide sequence: TGTGCCAGCAGCCAAGAACGACAGGGGGCGGCTATTGGCTACACCTTC.